The 10 T cell receptor beta chains below were found in one sample sequenced in a study of cytomegalovirus exposure and HLA in healthy donors. PCR used 60 Vbeta primers and 13 Jbeta primers. Produced via immunoSEQ multiplex PCR; TCRdb's table is partial and in-frame only. The sample gives over 150,000 clones, roughly 74% of which show up once; 2.5% to 3% is in the top ten. The sequencing sample was made of PBMCs. The source of these receptors is a man between 18 and 29 years old in good health and CMV-seronegative.

The chain carries TRBV19 and TRBJ2-3; tentatively, D is TRBD2 (5 bases). Between the trimmed V and J ends, which lost 3 bases and 6 bases, there was a span of 13 bases. This CDR3 has 14 amino acids. Per germline, CDR1 LNHDA and CDR2 SQIVND (reference sequence). The CDR3 spells CASSMQIRGDTQYF. CDR3 DNA: TGTGCCAGTAGTATGCAGATTCGCGGGGATACGCAGTATTTT.

In this sample, this clone turned up a few times. V and J are TRBV28 and TRBJ1-1; D remains ambiguous. CDR1 and CDR2 (germline): MDHEN, SYDVKM. V was shortened by 4 bases and J by 11 bases, with 14 bases between the two germline ends. The CDR3 runs to 12 residues. The CDR3 DNA reads TGTGCCAGCAGTTCTCAGCGAGATCGGGCTTTCTTT. Its translation is CASSSQRDRAFF. Full variable domain (remainder filled in from reference TRBV28 and TRBJ1-1): DVKVTQSSRYLVKRTGEKVFLECVQDMDHENMFWYRQDPGLGLRLIYFSYDVKMKEKGDIPEGYSVSREKKERFSLILESASTNQTSMYLCASSSQRDRAFFGQGTRLTVV.

The V and J genes are TRBV14 and TRBJ2-7, with 10 bases aligning to TRBD2. J lost 3 bases, V lost 4 bases, and 12 bases had no gene match. The CDR3 extends over 17 amino acids. Germline V gene sequence: CDR1 SGHDN, CDR2 FVKESK. CDR3 amino acids: CASSLWSSGGIYYEQYF. The CDR3 DNA reads as TGTGCCAGCAGCCTCTGGAGTAGCGGGGGGATTTACTACGAGCAGTACTTC.

There are a few counts of this clone. The rearrangement joins TRBV10-1 to TRBJ1-3; D perhaps matches TRBD1 (6 bases). Germline V lookup: CDR1 WNHNN, CDR2 SYGVQD (reference sequence). Trimming stripped 3 bases from V and 4 bases from J, with 13 bases between. This CDR3 region has 15 residues. CDR3 nucleotides: TGCGCCAGCAGTGACCAGACAGGCCTCGGAAACACCATATATTTT. It translates to CASSDQTGLGNTIYF.

The rearrangement joins TRBV5-4 to TRBJ1-1; D unclear. CDR1 and CDR2 from the germline V gene are SGHNT and YYREEE (reference sequence). The CDR3 runs 15 residues. V was pared by 3 bases and J by 4 bases, with 16 bases between. The CDR3 here is CASSSPVPGSTEAFF. CDR3 DNA: TGTGCCAGCAGCTCCCCGGTCCCTGGTAGCACTGAAGCTTTCTTT.

The chain couples TRBV11-2 to TRBJ1-5; TRBD1 matches at 8 bases. The CDR3 extends over 17 amino acids. J gave up 0 bases and V 3 bases, and 7 bases lay outside the gene matches. Looked up from germline, CDR1 is SGHAT and CDR2 is FQNNGV. The CDR3 sequence: CASSFSAGGSSNQPQHF. The CDR3 nucleotides are TGTGCCAGCAGCTTTAGTGCAGGGGGCAGTAGCAATCAGCCCCAGCATTTT.

The V call is TRBV4-1, the J call TRBJ2-1; maybe TRBD2 (6 bases). The germline V gene encodes CDR1 MGHRA and CDR2 YSYEKL. This CDR3 has 16 residues. Trimming stripped 0 bases from V and 2 bases from J, with 11 bases between. DNA for the CDR3: TGCGCCAGCAGCCAAGACGGGACTCAAACCTACAATGAGCAGTTCTTC. Amino acids: CASSQDGTQTYNEQFF.

In this sample, this clone turned up once. The chain combines TRBV5-1 with TRBJ2-3; the D gene is possibly TRBD1 (5 bases). CDR3 length equals 14 residues. Germline V gene data show CDR1 as SGHRS and CDR2 as YFSETQ. V lost 0 bases and J lost 6, with 11 bases in between. The chain's CDR3 is CASSLGPGLDTQYF. In DNA form, the CDR3 reads TGCGCCAGCAGCTTGGGGCCAGGGTTGGATACGCAGTATTTT.

The chain couples TRBV25-1 to TRBJ2-1; 14 bases fit TRBD2. The CDR3 has 16 residues. CDR1 is MGHDK, CDR2 SYGVNS, per germline. V lost 1 base, J lost 8 bases, and 4 bases stayed unmatched. For the CDR3, the DNA is TGTGCCAGCAGTGAATCGACTAGCGGGGGGGCCCATGAGCAGTTCTTC. It is translated as CASSESTSGGAHEQFF.

The gene calls are TRBV28 and TRBJ2-2; D is possibly TRBD1 (5 bases). Germline assignment: CDR1 MDHEN and CDR2 SYDVKM. This CDR3 has 16 residues. Trimming left V 5 bases short and J 0 bases short, with 13 bases between. The CDR3 bases are TGTGCCAGCAGTCCTCCCACAGGCGCGAACACCGGGGAGCTGTTTTTT. Its protein is CASSPPTGANTGELFF.